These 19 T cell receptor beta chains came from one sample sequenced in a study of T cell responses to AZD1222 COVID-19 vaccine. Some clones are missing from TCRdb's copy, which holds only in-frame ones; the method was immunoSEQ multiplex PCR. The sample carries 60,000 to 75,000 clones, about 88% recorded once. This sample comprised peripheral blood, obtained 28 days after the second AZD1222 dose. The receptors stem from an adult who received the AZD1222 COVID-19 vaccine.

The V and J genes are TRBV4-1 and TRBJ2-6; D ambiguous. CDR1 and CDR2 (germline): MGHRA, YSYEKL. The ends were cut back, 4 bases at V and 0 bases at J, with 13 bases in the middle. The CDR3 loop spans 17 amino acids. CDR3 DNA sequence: TGCGCCAGCAGCCCTGGAGTGTTCCGCTCTGGGGCCAACGTCCTGACTTTC. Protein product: CASSPGVFRSGANVLTF.

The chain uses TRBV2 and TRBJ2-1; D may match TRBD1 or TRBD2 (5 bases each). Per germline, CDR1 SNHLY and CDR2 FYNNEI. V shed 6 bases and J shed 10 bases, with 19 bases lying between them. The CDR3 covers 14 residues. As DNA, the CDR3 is TGTGCCAGCAGCGACGGGACCCCCCCTAGGGAGCAGTTCTTC. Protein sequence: CASSDGTPPREQFF.

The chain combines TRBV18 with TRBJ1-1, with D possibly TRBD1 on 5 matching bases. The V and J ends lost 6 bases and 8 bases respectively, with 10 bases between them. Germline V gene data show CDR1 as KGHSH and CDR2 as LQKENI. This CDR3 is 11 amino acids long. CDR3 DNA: TGTGCCAGCTCGATCCGACAGGAAGCTTTCTTT. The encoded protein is CASSIRQEAFF. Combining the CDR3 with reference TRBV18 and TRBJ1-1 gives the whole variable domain NAGVMQNPRHLVRRRGQEARLRCSPMKGHSHVYWYRQLPEEGLKFMVYLQKENIIDESGMPKERFSAEFPKEGPSILRIQQVVRGDSAAYFCASSIRQEAFFGQGTRLTVV.

CDR3 DNA: TGTGCCAGCTCACCAGGGACAGGGAACGAGCAGTACTTC. This codes for CASSPGTGNEQYF. The chain combines TRBV18 with TRBJ2-7; 9 bases fit TRBD1. CDR1 KGHSH and CDR2 LQKENI come from the germline V gene. The trim removed 2 bases at V and 5 bases at J, leaving 1 base unmatched. This CDR3 has 13 residues.

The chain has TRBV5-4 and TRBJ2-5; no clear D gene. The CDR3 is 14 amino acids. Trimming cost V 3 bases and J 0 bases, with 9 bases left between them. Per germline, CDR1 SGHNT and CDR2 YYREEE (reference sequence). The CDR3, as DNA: TGTGCCAGCAGCTGGTCCCTAGACCAAGAGACCCAGTACTTC. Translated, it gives CASSWSLDQETQYF.

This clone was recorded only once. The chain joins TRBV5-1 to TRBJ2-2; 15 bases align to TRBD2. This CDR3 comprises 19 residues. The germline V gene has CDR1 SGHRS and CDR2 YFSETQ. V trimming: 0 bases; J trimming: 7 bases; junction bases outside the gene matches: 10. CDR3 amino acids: CASSLAGTSGRKVDGELFF. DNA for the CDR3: TGCGCCAGCAGCTTGGCCGGGACTAGCGGGAGGAAAGTTGACGGGGAGCTGTTTTTT.

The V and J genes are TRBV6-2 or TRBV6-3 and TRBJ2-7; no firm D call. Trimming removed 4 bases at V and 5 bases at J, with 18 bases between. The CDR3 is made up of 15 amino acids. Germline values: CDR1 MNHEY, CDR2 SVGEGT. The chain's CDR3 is CASSFRNKARHEQYF. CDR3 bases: TGTGCCAGCAGTTTCAGGAATAAGGCGAGGCACGAGCAGTACTTC.

The CDR3 DNA reads TGTGCCAGCAGCCAAGATGTCGGGACACGGGAGTTCGGGGCCGGGGAGCTGTTTTTT. Translating it yields CASSQDVGTREFGAGELFF. The chain links TRBV3-1 (or the pseudogene TRBV3-2) to TRBJ2-2; D could derive from TRBD1 or TRBD2 (6 bases each). CDR1 and CDR2 (germline): LGHDT, YNNKEL (reference sequence). The CDR3 totals 19 residues. Trimming took 0 bases from V and 6 from J, leaving 23 bases between them.

The CDR3 is CASSESNLIEAFF. The CDR3 nucleotides read TGCGCCAGCAGTGAGTCGAATTTGATTGAAGCTTTCTTT. The chain recombines TRBV10-2 with TRBJ1-1, with D hard to call. Germline V gene sequence: CDR1 WSHSY, CDR2 SAAADI. Between the trimmed V and J ends, which lost 0 bases and 7 bases, there was a span of 9 bases. The CDR3 extends over 13 amino acids.

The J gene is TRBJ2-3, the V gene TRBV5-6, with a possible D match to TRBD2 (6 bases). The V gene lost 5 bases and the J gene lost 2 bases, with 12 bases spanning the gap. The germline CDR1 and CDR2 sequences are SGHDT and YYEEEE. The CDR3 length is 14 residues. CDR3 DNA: TGTGCCAGCAGACTCACGGGGGACACAGATACGCAGTATTTT. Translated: CASRLTGDTDTQYF.

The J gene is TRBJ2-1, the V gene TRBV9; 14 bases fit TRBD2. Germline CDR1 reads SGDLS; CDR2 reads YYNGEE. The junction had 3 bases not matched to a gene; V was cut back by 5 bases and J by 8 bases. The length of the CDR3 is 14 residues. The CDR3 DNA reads TGTGCCAGCAGGGGGACTAGCGGGAGTGATGAGCAGTTCTTC. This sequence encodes CASRGTSGSDEQFF. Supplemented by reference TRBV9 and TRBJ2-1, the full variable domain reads DSGVTQTPKHLITATGQRVTLRCSPRSGDLSVYWYQQSLDQGLQFLIQYYNGEERAKGNILERFSAQQFPDLHSELNLSSLELGDSALYFCASRGTSGSDEQFFGPGTRLTVL.

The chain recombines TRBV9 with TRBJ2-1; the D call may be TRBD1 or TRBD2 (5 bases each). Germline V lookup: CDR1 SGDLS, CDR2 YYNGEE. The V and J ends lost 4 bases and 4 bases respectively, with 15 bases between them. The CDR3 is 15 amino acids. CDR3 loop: CASSPRDPSYNEQFF. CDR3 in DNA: TGTGCCAGCAGCCCCCGGGACCCATCATACAATGAGCAGTTCTTC. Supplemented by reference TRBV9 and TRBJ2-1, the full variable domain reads DSGVTQTPKHLITATGQRVTLRCSPRSGDLSVYWYQQSLDQGLQFLIQYYNGEERAKGNILERFSAQQFPDLHSELNLSSLELGDSALYFCASSPRDPSYNEQFFGPGTRLTVL.

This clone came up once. CDR3 nucleotide sequence: TGTGCCAGCAGTGAAAAAGGGCCGAGGGCGGTAAGCGCTGAAGCTTTCTTT. Translating it yields CASSEKGPRAVSAEAFF. The chain is built from TRBV2 and TRBJ1-1; no clear D gene. The CDR3 spans 17 residues. The germline V gene has CDR1 SNHLY and CDR2 FYNNEI. Trimming shortened V by 2 bases and J by 6 bases, and 22 bases separated the two germline ends.

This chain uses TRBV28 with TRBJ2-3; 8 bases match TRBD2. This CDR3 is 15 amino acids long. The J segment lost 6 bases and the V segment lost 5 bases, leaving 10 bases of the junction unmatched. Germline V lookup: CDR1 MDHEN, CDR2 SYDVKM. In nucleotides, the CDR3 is TGTGCCAGCAGTCCTGCAGGACTAGCATCGGATACGCAGTATTTT. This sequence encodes CASSPAGLASDTQYF.

CDR3 residues: CASSDEGAGEKLFF. In DNA form, the CDR3 reads TGTGCCAGCAGTGATGAGGGAGCAGGGGAAAAACTGTTTTTT. The genes are TRBV2 and TRBJ1-4; D perhaps matches TRBD1 (5 bases). Germline V CDR1 and CDR2: SNHLY, FYNNEI. V lost 3 bases to trimming and J lost 8 bases, with 13 bases between them. The CDR3 sequence is 14 residues long.

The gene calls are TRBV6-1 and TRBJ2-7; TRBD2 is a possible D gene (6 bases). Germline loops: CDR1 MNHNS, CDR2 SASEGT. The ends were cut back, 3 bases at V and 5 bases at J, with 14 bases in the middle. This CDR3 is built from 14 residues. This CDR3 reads CASSEGGNLNEQYF. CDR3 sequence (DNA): TGTGCCAGCAGTGAGGGAGGTAATCTCAACGAGCAGTACTTC.

This CDR3 reads CATSRGPNNEQFF. The DNA for the CDR3 is TGTGCCACTTCCAGGGGCCCCAACAATGAGCAGTTCTTC. J is TRBJ2-1 and V is TRBV19; D possibly corresponds to TRBD1 (6 bases). The CDR3 has 13 amino acids. Germline CDR1 LNHDA, CDR2 SQIVND (reference sequence). Between the trimmed V and J ends, which lost 10 bases and 5 bases, there was a span of 15 bases.

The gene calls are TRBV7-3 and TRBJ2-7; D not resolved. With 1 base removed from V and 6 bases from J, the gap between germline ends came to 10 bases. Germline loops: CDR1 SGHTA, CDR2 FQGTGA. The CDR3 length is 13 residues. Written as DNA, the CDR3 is TGTGCCAGCAGCTTAAAACTACAAGGCGAGCAGTACTTC. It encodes CASSLKLQGEQYF.

This CDR3 reads CATATGDQPQHF. CDR3 in DNA: TGTGCCACGGCTACAGGGGATCAGCCCCAGCATTTT. The chain is built from TRBV12-3 or TRBV12-4 and TRBJ1-5; 7 bases match TRBD1. The CDR3 is 12 residues long. Losses at the gene ends were 10 bases for V and 5 bases for J; bases not matched to a gene: 5.